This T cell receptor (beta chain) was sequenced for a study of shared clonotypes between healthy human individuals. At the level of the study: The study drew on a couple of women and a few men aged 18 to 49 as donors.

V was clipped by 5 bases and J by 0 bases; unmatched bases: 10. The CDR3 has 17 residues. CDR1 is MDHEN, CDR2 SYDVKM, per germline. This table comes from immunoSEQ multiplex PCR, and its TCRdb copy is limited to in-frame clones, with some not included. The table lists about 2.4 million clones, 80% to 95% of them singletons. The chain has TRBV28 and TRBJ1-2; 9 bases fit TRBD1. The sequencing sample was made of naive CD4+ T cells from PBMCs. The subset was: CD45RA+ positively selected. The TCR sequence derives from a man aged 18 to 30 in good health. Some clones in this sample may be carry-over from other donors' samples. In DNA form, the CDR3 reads TGTGCCAGCAGTCAACAGGGGGCGGGATACCCTAACTATGGCTACACCTTC. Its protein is CASSQQGAGYPNYGYTF.